The clone carrying this T cell receptor (beta chain) was picked up a small number of times. The antigen remains unidentified. Other nucleotide sequences from this sample produce the same CDR3. Subsets obtained from CD4+ cells comprised CD45RA+ naive and CD45RA-negative memory cells. The J segment lost 1 base and the V segment lost 3 bases, leaving 3 bases of the junction unmatched. The germline gives CDR1 SGHRS, CDR2 YFSETQ. The length of the CDR3 is 14 residues. These data are taken from a study of shared clonotypes between healthy human individuals. Study observations and caveats: The small donor group covered limited genetic and exposure diversity. Compared with memory subsets, naive subsets generally had larger estimated richness.

Assay used: immunoSEQ multiplex PCR; TCRdb lists only in-frame clones, some missing. The repertoire includes 2 million to 2.5 million clones, approximately 93% of them detected once, and 0.35% to 0.5% sits in the top ten. The receptor was derived from a man between 18 and 29 years old in good health. Some clones in this sample may be carry-over from other donors' samples. The genes are TRBV5-1 and TRBJ2-7, with 8 bases lining up with TRBD1. Sequenced material: naive CD4+ T cells from PBMCs. This sample's subset: CD45RA+ positively selected. The CDR3 sequence is CASSSGQGSYEQYF. The CDR3 DNA reads as TGCGCCAGCAGCTCCGGACAGGGTTCCTACGAGCAGTACTTC.